The entry that follows covers one TCR beta chain sequence. The antigen remains unidentified. The data derive from a study of T cell responses to AZD1222 COVID-19 vaccine. On the study more broadly: Analyses pooled second doses at about 4 or about 12 weeks. Points from the study as a whole: The study found Spike-specific TCR breadth and depth rose after two AZD1222 doses. Mapped onto spike, vaccine-associated CD4 TCRs spanned it and were dominant at 160-218 and 743-854. Baseline seropositivity occurred in only a handful of AZD1222 recipients.

Trimming left V 3 bases short and J 6 bases short, with 12 bases between. Per the germline V gene, CDR1 is MGHRA and CDR2 is YSYEKL. The CDR3 consists of 15 residues. Assay used: immunoSEQ multiplex PCR; TCRdb lists only in-frame clones, some missing. The sample contains around 100,000 clones, less than 90% of which appear only once. This material consisted of peripheral blood, taken on day 0 of AZD1222 vaccination. The V call is TRBV4-1, the J call TRBJ1-6; no definite D call. The sequence was obtained from an adult in good health. The CDR3 DNA is TGCGCCAGCAGCCAGGCGGGTAGCGCTAATTCACCCCTCCACTTT. The encoded protein is CASSQAGSANSPLHF.